These 16 T cell receptor beta chains were sequenced from one sample in a study of shared clonotypes between healthy human individuals. Clones were sequenced by immunoSEQ multiplex PCR, and TCRdb holds only the in-frame ones, with some missing. The sample consists of roughly 590,000 clones, nearly 97% of them appearing once. As defined, naive CD8 cells were CD45RO-negative and positively selected for CCR7, with terminally differentiated effector memory CD45RA+ cells excluded. Material for sequencing was naive CD8+ T cells sorted from blood. These TCRs come from a woman in her 30s in good health.

Turning to this clone: The sample holds other DNA sequences that translate to the same CDR3. V usage is TRBV5-5 and J usage is TRBJ2-7; 8 nucleotides line up with TRBD1. CDR1 is SGHKS, CDR2 YYEKEE, per germline (reference sequence). V was clipped by 4 bases and J by 3 bases; unmatched bases: 6. The CDR3 spans 14 residues. The CDR3 sequence: CASSPGQGSYEQYF. The CDR3 DNA sequence: TGTGCCAGCAGCCCCGGACAGGGAAGCTACGAGCAGTACTTC.

V is TRBV2 and J is TRBJ2-5, with D perhaps TRBD1 (6 bases). V was pared by 1 base and J by 11 bases, with 17 bases between. This CDR3 region has 14 residues. CDR1 is SNHLY, CDR2 FYNNEI, per germline. The CDR3 region is CASSEGQGTAEQYF. Here the CDR3 DNA reads TGTGCCAGCAGTGAAGGGCAGGGGACGGCAGAGCAGTACTTC.

The rearrangement links TRBV11-2 to TRBJ2-7; 8 bases line up with TRBD1. This CDR3 is 13 amino acids long. J was trimmed by 6 bases and V by 5 bases; bases with no gene match: 6. Per the germline V gene, CDR1 is SGHAT and CDR2 is FQNNGV. The CDR3 region is CASSEDRVFEQYF. CDR3 coding DNA: TGTGCCAGCAGCGAGGACAGGGTGTTCGAGCAGTACTTC.

The rearrangement uses TRBV5-6 and TRBJ1-6, with 7 bases lining up with TRBD1. J gave up 7 bases and V 2 bases, and 3 bases lay outside the gene matches. The CDR3 runs to 14 residues. CDR1 is SGHDT, CDR2 YYEEEE, per germline. CDR3 loop: CASSLGTANSPLHF. CDR3 nucleotide sequence: TGTGCCAGCAGCTTAGGGACAGCGAATTCACCCCTCCACTTT. The full variable domain, with the rest looked up from reference TRBV5-6 and TRBJ1-6, is DAGVTQSPTHLIKTRGQQVTLRCSPKSGHDTVSWYQQALGQGPQFIFQYYEEEERQRGNFPDRFSGHQFPNYSSELNVNALLLGDSALYLCASSLGTANSPLHFGNGTRLTVT.

The V and J genes are TRBV27 and TRBJ1-1; no reliable D call. Germline lookup yields CDR1 MNHEY and CDR2 SMNVEV (reference sequence). Trimming cost V 1 base and J 3 bases, with 12 bases left between them. The CDR3 has 15 amino acids. The CDR3 spells CASSLFSFRDTEAFF. The CDR3 DNA reads TGTGCCAGCAGTTTATTCTCATTCCGGGACACTGAAGCTTTCTTT.

The chain uses TRBV6-6 and TRBJ2-2; 7 bases fit TRBD1. The CDR3 totals 16 residues. Germline V gene data show CDR1 as MNHNY and CDR2 as SVGAGI (reference sequence). With V trimmed by 5 bases and J by 6 bases, 12 bases remained unmatched. For the CDR3, the DNA is TGTGCCAGCAGTAGCCAAGGGGGCCTCCTCGCCGGGGAGCTGTTTTTT. This translates into CASSSQGGLLAGELFF.

This clone was counted a single time. V usage is TRBV6-5 and J usage is TRBJ2-7; D is possibly TRBD1 (5 bases). Deletions cut 6 bases from V and 4 bases from J, with 13 bases between. From germline, CDR1 is MNHEY and CDR2 SVGAGI. This CDR3 contains 13 residues. The CDR3 region has the DNA TGTGCCAGCAGGCCCAGGGTACCGTACGAGCAGTACTTC. This gives the protein CASRPRVPYEQYF.

The CDR3 loop reads CASAPGMGLGYEQYF. CDR3 DNA sequence: TGTGCCAGTGCTCCTGGCATGGGGTTAGGGTACGAGCAGTACTTC. The chain employs TRBV27 and TRBJ2-7; D gene uncertain. V lost 9 bases and J 4 bases, leaving 22 bases between the germline ends. Germline CDR1 and CDR2: MNHEY and SMNVEV (reference sequence). There are 15 residues in the CDR3.

The chain uses TRBV7-8 and TRBJ2-5; D is uncertain. The better agreement between TRBJ2-7 and the DNA end casts doubt on the J call. Germline CDR1 SGHVS, CDR2 FQNEAQ. This CDR3 is 15 amino acids long. The CDR3 is CASSPAVQSSYEQYF. In DNA, the CDR3 is TGTGCCAGCAGCCCCGCAGTTCAAAGCTCCTACGAGCAGTACTTC.

The chain uses TRBV10-2 and TRBJ2-7; the D is unclear. CDR1 is WSHSY and CDR2 is SAAADI in the germline V gene. The length of the CDR3 is 14 residues. Trimming took off 4 bases at V and 3 bases at J, with 13 bases between the two ends. This CDR3 is CASSGGSSYYEQYF. CDR3 in DNA: TGCGCCAGCAGTGGAGGTAGCAGTTACTACGAGCAGTACTTC.

The chain is built from TRBV14 and TRBJ2-5; D not resolved. The J call may be wrong; the DNA end is better matched by TRBJ2-7. The CDR3 sequence is 12 residues long. Germline assignment: CDR1 SGHDN and CDR2 FVKESK. The CDR3 DNA reads TGTGCCAGCAGTAACGGTTACTACGAGCAGTACTTC. Protein sequence: CASSNGYYEQYF.

J is TRBJ1-2 and V is TRBV9, with 10 bases matching TRBD1. This CDR3 region has 16 residues. Trimming cost V 3 bases and J 4 bases; bases outside gene matches: 9. Germline V CDR1 and CDR2: SGDLS, YYNGEE. The CDR3 is CASSAENRDRGYGYTF. The CDR3 DNA reads TGTGCCAGCAGCGCAGAAAACCGGGACAGGGGCTATGGCTACACCTTC.

Regarding this clone: Additional DNA sequences in this sample encode the identical CDR3. The V call is TRBV19, the J call TRBJ1-1; weak D call: TRBD1 (5 bases). The CDR3 is 13 amino acids. V was clipped by 3 bases and J by 4 bases, with 9 bases between them. From germline, CDR1 is LNHDA and CDR2 SQIVND (reference sequence). CDR3 DNA sequence: TGTGCCAGTAGTATTGGGGGTAGCACTGAAGCTTTCTTT. It translates to CASSIGGSTEAFF.

This chain connects TRBV28 to TRBJ2-7; D remains unclear. CDR3 length: 14 residues. Germline CDR1 reads MDHEN; CDR2 reads SYDVKM. Trimming took off 6 bases at V and 2 bases at J, with 14 bases between the two ends. CDR3 coding DNA: TGTGCCAGCAGCTCCGGGCTAGATCCCTACGAGCAGTACTTC. As protein: CASSSGLDPYEQYF. Supplemented by reference TRBV28 and TRBJ2-7, the full variable domain reads DVKVTQSSRYLVKRTGEKVFLECVQDMDHENMFWYRQDPGLGLRLIYFSYDVKMKEKGDIPEGYSVSREKKERFSLILESASTNQTSMYLCASSSGLDPYEQYFGPGTRLTVT.

This chain connects TRBV15 to TRBJ2-1, with 13 bases that match TRBD2. The trim removed 0 bases at V and 9 bases at J, leaving 5 bases unmatched. The CDR3 loop spans 16 amino acids. From germline, CDR1 is LNHNV and CDR2 YYDKDF (reference sequence). The CDR3 here is CATSRDWTSGSIEQFF. The CDR3 coding sequence is TGTGCCACCAGCAGAGATTGGACTAGCGGGAGTATTGAGCAGTTCTTC.

The rearrangement links TRBV10-1 to TRBJ2-7; 7 positions match TRBD1. The germline V gene has CDR1 WNHNN and CDR2 SYGVQD (reference sequence). V trimming: 2 bases; J trimming: 6 bases; junction bases outside the gene matches: 7. The length of the CDR3 is 14 residues. For the CDR3, the DNA is TGCGCCAGCAGTGAGGACAGGGTTACAGGCGAGCAGTACTTC. Encoded protein: CASSEDRVTGEQYF.